This T cell receptor (beta chain) was captured by sequencing in a study of fetal regulatory T cell absence and autoimmunity. The wider study: IPEX patients had exocrine pancreas autoimmunity without clinical diabetes.

As to this clone: Its specificity is not known.

Profiled with immunoSEQ multiplex PCR; TCRdb holds only in-frame clones, not every one. The sample lists 95,000 to 100,000 clones, about 78% seen once, with 2% in the top ten. Regarding the study as a whole: Compared with cord blood, pancreas showed oligoclonal TCR enrichment, some clones over 95-fold. Broadly similar TRB gene family usage was seen in pancreas and cord blood.

Germline V gives CDR1 SGDLS, CDR2 YYNGEE. Germline trimming cut 0 bases from V and 10 bases from J; bases unmatched to any gene: 2. The CDR3 runs 15 residues. This sequence was found in a male donor with IPEX syndrome. The specimen sequenced was pancreas tissue. The chain links TRBV9 to TRBJ1-6; 12 positions agree with TRBD1. The CDR3 here is CASSVAGTGGSPLHF. CDR3 nucleotide sequence: TGTGCCAGCAGCGTAGCCGGGACAGGGGGCTCACCCCTCCACTTT.